This T cell receptor beta chain originates from a study of cytotoxic CD8 clonotypes in ibrutinib-treated CLL. Across the whole study: Productive templates per sample averaged roughly 260,000; productive rearrangements, just under 95,000.

The CDR3 runs 18 residues. V shed 5 bases, J shed 7 bases, and the junction held 13 bases outside the gene matches. CDR1 SEHNR and CDR2 FQNEAQ come from the germline V gene (reference sequence). TCRdb's table, derived via immunoSEQ multiplex PCR, lists solely in-frame clones and lacks some. There are some 300,000 clones in the sample; approximately 80% occur only once, and more than 6% lies in the top ten. The TCR comes from a human donor with chronic lymphocytic leukemia. The input for sequencing was PBMCs, taken before ibrutinib treatment. V and J are TRBV7-9 and TRBJ2-1, with TRBD2 matching 14 bases. CDR3 sequence (DNA): TGTGCCAGCAGCCCTCGGGGATGGACTAGCGGGAGGCCAAATGAGCAGTTCTTC. This codes for CASSPRGWTSGRPNEQFF. Full variable domain (missing parts from reference TRBV7-9 and TRBJ2-1): DTGVSQNPRHKITKRGQNVTFRCDPISEHNRLYWYRQTLGQGPEFLTYFQNEAQLEKSRLLSDRFSAERPKGSFSTLEIQRTEQGDSAMYLCASSPRGWTSGRPNEQFFGPGTRLTVL.